Listed below are T cell receptor beta chains from one sample, sequenced in a study of blood T cell repertoires in COVID-19. Sequencing used immunoSEQ multiplex PCR; TCRdb keeps in-frame clones, though not all of them. The table includes some 340,000 clones, 85% to 95% detected once. The sequencing input was PBMCs or T cells enriched from blood (not recorded which). These receptors all stem from a woman aged 25 to 39 who had been exposed to COVID-19. Each CDR3 is given with its conserved first and last residue. The order of the fields is D gene, clone size, J gene, V gene, CDR3 protein, CDR3 DNA. D genes are given only for firm matches. Some rows have no size entry. The others give once, few or many, or a class for an expanded clone.

d_gene: .
abundance: .
j_gene: TRBJ2-2
v_gene: TRBV6-4
CDR3aa: CASRTETNTGELFF
CDR3nt: TGTGCCAGCCGGACAGAAACGAACACCGGGGAGCTGTTTTTT

d_gene: .
abundance: .
j_gene: TRBJ2-7
v_gene: TRBV6-5
CDR3aa: CASRRLLEQDEQYF
CDR3nt: TGTGCCAGCAGACGACTGCTGGAGCAAGACGAGCAGTACTTC

d_gene: TRBD2
abundance: .
j_gene: TRBJ2-1
v_gene: TRBV24-1
CDR3aa: CATSDLSSGGLWDNEQFF
CDR3nt: TGTGCCACCAGTGATTTGTCAAGCGGGGGGCTCTGGGACAATGAGCAGTTCTTC

d_gene: .
abundance: .
j_gene: TRBJ2-7
v_gene: TRBV5-5
CDR3aa: CASSPTTGVLYEQYF
CDR3nt: TGTGCCAGCAGCCCGACTACGGGGGTCCTCTACGAGCAGTACTTC

d_gene: .
abundance: .
j_gene: TRBJ1-5
v_gene: TRBV6-2/TRBV6-3
CDR3aa: CASSLGASNQPQHF
CDR3nt: TGTGCCAGCAGTTTAGGGGCGAGCAATCAGCCCCAGCATTTT

d_gene: TRBD1
abundance: .
j_gene: TRBJ1-1
v_gene: TRBV30
CDR3aa: CAWSTGTGVSMNTEAFF
CDR3nt: TGTGCCTGGAGTACAGGGACAGGGGTATCCATGAACACTGAAGCTTTCTTT

d_gene: TRBD1
abundance: .
j_gene: TRBJ1-5
v_gene: TRBV5-4
CDR3aa: CASSFGGQAFGPQHF
CDR3nt: TGTGCCAGCAGCTTCGGGGGACAGGCTTTCGGGCCCCAGCATTTT

d_gene: .
abundance: once
j_gene: TRBJ1-2
v_gene: TRBV9
CDR3aa: CASSVASRDREDGYTF
CDR3nt: TGTGCCAGCAGCGTAGCATCCCGGGACCGGGAGGATGGCTACACCTTC

d_gene: TRBD1
abundance: .
j_gene: TRBJ1-2
v_gene: TRBV9
CDR3aa: CASNQTPDRGYGYTF
CDR3nt: TGTGCCAGCAACCAAACGCCAGACAGGGGCTATGGCTACACCTTC

d_gene: .
abundance: .
j_gene: TRBJ1-1
v_gene: TRBV3-1/TRBV3-2
CDR3aa: CASSPWGANTEAFF
CDR3nt: TGTGCCAGCAGCCCCTGGGGAGCGAACACTGAAGCTTTCTTT

d_gene: .
abundance: .
j_gene: TRBJ2-3
v_gene: TRBV11-2
CDR3aa: CASSPSGASRTDTQYF
CDR3nt: TGTGCCAGCAGCCCCTCAGGGGCTTCGAGGACAGATACGCAGTATTTT

d_gene: .
abundance: once
j_gene: TRBJ1-1
v_gene: TRBV29-1
CDR3aa: CSASRNTEAFF
CDR3nt: TGCAGCGCTTCTAGGAACACTGAAGCTTTCTTT

d_gene: TRBD1
abundance: .
j_gene: TRBJ1-2
v_gene: TRBV11-1
CDR3aa: CASSPYSGGVGYTF
CDR3nt: TGTGCCAGCAGCCCTTACTCAGGGGGCGTTGGCTACACCTTC

d_gene: .
abundance: .
j_gene: TRBJ1-6
v_gene: TRBV27
CDR3aa: CASSFLGRGYNSPLHF
CDR3nt: TGTGCCAGCAGTTTTCTCGGGAGAGGGTACAATTCACCCCTCCACTTT

d_gene: .
abundance: .
j_gene: TRBJ1-6
v_gene: TRBV20-1
CDR3aa: CSASQGGDSPLHF
CDR3nt: TGCAGTGCTAGTCAGGGTGGGGATTCACCCCTCCACTTT

d_gene: TRBD1
abundance: .
j_gene: TRBJ1-2
v_gene: TRBV5-4
CDR3aa: CASSYPGQGYGYTF
CDR3nt: TGTGCCAGCAGCTATCCGGGACAGGGCTATGGCTACACCTTC

d_gene: .
abundance: .
j_gene: TRBJ1-2
v_gene: TRBV4-1
CDR3aa: CASSQGHRPPYGYTF
CDR3nt: TGCGCCAGCAGCCAAGGTCACAGACCCCCCTATGGCTACACCTTC

d_gene: TRBD1
abundance: .
j_gene: TRBJ1-2
v_gene: TRBV28
CDR3aa: CASSLEGQTSYGYTF
CDR3nt: TGTGCCAGCAGCTTAGAGGGACAGACGTCCTATGGCTACACCTTC

d_gene: TRBD1
abundance: .
j_gene: TRBJ1-1
v_gene: TRBV2
CDR3aa: CASSNRQGHTEAFF
CDR3nt: TGTGCCAGCAGTAATCGACAGGGTCATACTGAAGCTTTCTTT

d_gene: .
abundance: .
j_gene: TRBJ1-2
v_gene: TRBV6-5
CDR3aa: CASAVGSFGGYTF
CDR3nt: TGTGCCAGCGCGGTCGGGAGCTTCGGTGGCTACACCTTC

d_gene: .
abundance: .
j_gene: TRBJ2-1
v_gene: TRBV24-1
CDR3aa: CATSDQGNEVGNEQFF
CDR3nt: TGTGCCACCAGTGATCAGGGGAATGAGGTTGGCAATGAGCAGTTCTTC

d_gene: .
abundance: .
j_gene: TRBJ1-2
v_gene: TRBV5-6
CDR3aa: CASSSRGFRGYTF
CDR3nt: TGTGCCAGCAGCTCTAGAGGTTTTCGTGGCTACACCTTC

d_gene: .
abundance: .
j_gene: TRBJ2-3
v_gene: TRBV2
CDR3aa: CASSEVWQVSTDTQYF
CDR3nt: TGTGCCAGCAGTGAGGTCTGGCAAGTTAGCACAGATACGCAGTATTTT

d_gene: .
abundance: .
j_gene: TRBJ1-2
v_gene: TRBV21-1
CDR3aa: CASDRSGGKGGYTF
CDR3nt: TGTGCCAGCGACCGCTCCGGGGGAAAGGGTGGCTACACCTTC

d_gene: .
abundance: .
j_gene: TRBJ2-7
v_gene: TRBV5-1
CDR3aa: CASSLLRGAYEQYF
CDR3nt: TGCGCCAGCAGCTTGTTGCGGGGAGCCTACGAGCAGTACTTC

d_gene: TRBD1
abundance: .
j_gene: TRBJ1-4
v_gene: TRBV5-3
CDR3aa: CARSCDRGRFTTNEKLFF
CDR3nt: TGTGCCAGAAGCTGTGACAGGGGGCGATTCACAACTAATGAAAAACTGTTTTTT

d_gene: TRBD1
abundance: .
j_gene: TRBJ1-1
v_gene: TRBV6-5
CDR3aa: CASSWTGRLGTEAFF
CDR3nt: TGTGCCAGCAGCTGGACAGGGCGGTTGGGCACTGAAGCTTTCTTT

d_gene: .
abundance: .
j_gene: TRBJ2-3
v_gene: TRBV7-2
CDR3aa: CASSLSSGDTQYF
CDR3nt: TGTGCCAGCAGCTTATCGAGCGGGGATACGCAGTATTTT

d_gene: .
abundance: .
j_gene: TRBJ1-3
v_gene: TRBV7-9
CDR3aa: CASSFQGANTIYF
CDR3nt: TGTGCCAGCAGTTTCCAGGGCGCTAACACCATATATTTT

d_gene: .
abundance: .
j_gene: TRBJ1-3
v_gene: TRBV6-1
CDR3aa: CASSERSAQKGNTIYF
CDR3nt: TGTGCCAGCAGTGAAAGGTCGGCACAGAAAGGAAACACCATATATTTT

d_gene: .
abundance: .
j_gene: TRBJ1-1
v_gene: TRBV7-2
CDR3aa: CASSLAGHEAFF
CDR3nt: TGTGCCAGCAGCTTAGCGGGGCATGAAGCTTTCTTT

d_gene: .
abundance: .
j_gene: TRBJ1-2
v_gene: TRBV5-8
CDR3aa: CASRSREKANYGYTF
CDR3nt: TGTGCCAGCAGATCCCGGGAGAAAGCTAACTATGGCTACACCTTC

d_gene: TRBD1
abundance: .
j_gene: TRBJ2-2
v_gene: TRBV24-1
CDR3aa: CATSVGSGGLGELFF
CDR3nt: TGTGCCACCAGTGTGGGGTCAGGGGGTCTCGGGGAGCTGTTTTTT

d_gene: TRBD1
abundance: .
j_gene: TRBJ2-5
v_gene: TRBV7-9
CDR3aa: CASRKDRGRVAQYF
CDR3nt: TGTGCCAGCAGGAAAGACAGGGGCAGGGTGGCCCAGTACTTC

d_gene: TRBD1
abundance: .
j_gene: TRBJ1-2
v_gene: TRBV7-2
CDR3aa: CASSLRDRSNGYTF
CDR3nt: TGTGCCAGCAGCTTAAGGGACAGGTCGAACGGCTACACCTTC

d_gene: TRBD1
abundance: .
j_gene: TRBJ1-3
v_gene: TRBV5-4
CDR3aa: CASSLGTAIGNTIYF
CDR3nt: TGTGCCAGCAGCCTCGGGACAGCCATTGGAAACACCATATATTTT

d_gene: .
abundance: .
j_gene: TRBJ1-1
v_gene: TRBV6-5
CDR3aa: CASFRGPNTEAFF
CDR3nt: TGTGCCAGCTTTCGAGGGCCGAACACTGAAGCTTTCTTT

d_gene: TRBD2
abundance: .
j_gene: TRBJ2-1
v_gene: TRBV30
CDR3aa: CACPRGVIYNEQFF
CDR3nt: TGTGCCTGCCCCCGGGGGGTCATTTACAATGAGCAGTTCTTC

d_gene: TRBD2
abundance: .
j_gene: TRBJ2-7
v_gene: TRBV19
CDR3aa: CASSIAGGLIEQYF
CDR3nt: TGTGCCAGTAGTATCGCGGGAGGTCTAATCGAGCAGTACTTC

d_gene: TRBD1
abundance: .
j_gene: TRBJ1-6
v_gene: TRBV6-6
CDR3aa: CASSRYRTGIYNSPLHF
CDR3nt: TGTGCCAGCAGTCGATACCGGACAGGGATCTACAATTCACCCCTCCACTTT